The 18 T cell receptor beta chains below come from one sample, sequenced in a study of blood T cell repertoires in COVID-19. Some clones are missing from TCRdb's copy, which holds only in-frame ones; the method was immunoSEQ multiplex PCR. The profile shows hundreds of thousands of clones, more than 75% of them singletons. Sequencing was done on a sample of peripheral blood. The receptors shown here come from a human donor in a cohort sampled during active COVID-19.

This chain links TRBV4-1 with TRBJ2-1; TRBD2 matches at 9 bases. Germline V gives CDR1 MGHRA, CDR2 YSYEKL. The V gene end was trimmed by 0 bases and the J gene end by 9 bases; junction bases not matched to a gene: 12. CDR3 length: 17 residues. The CDR3 bases are TGCGCCAGCAGCCAAGATTTTGGGCGGGAGGGTTTTCCTGAGCAGTTCTTC. Translation: CASSQDFGREGFPEQFF.

This chain uses TRBV4-2 with TRBJ2-3; 8 nucleotides line up with TRBD2. Per the germline V gene, CDR1 is LGHNA and CDR2 is YNFKEQ. The CDR3 is 16 residues long. Trimming cost V 5 bases and J 6 bases; bases outside gene matches: 13. CDR3 in DNA: TGTGCCAGCAGCTACCGGGGGGGGAGCCCTATTGATACGCAGTATTTT. This encodes CASSYRGGSPIDTQYF.

The V call is TRBV5-1, the J call TRBJ2-3; tentative D call: TRBD2 (6 bases). The length of the CDR3 is 15 residues. Trimming took off 4 bases at V and 1 base at J, with 13 bases between the two ends. Germline V gene sequence: CDR1 SGHRS, CDR2 YFSETQ. The CDR3 DNA sequence: TGCGCCAGCAGCCTGGAGGGGTCGGGCACAGATACGCAGTATTTT. Encoded protein: CASSLEGSGTDTQYF.

This clone was detected a few times. The chain recombines TRBV3-1 (or the pseudogene TRBV3-2) with TRBJ1-3; a weak D match, TRBD1 (6 bases). Germline values: CDR1 LGHDT, CDR2 YNNKEL (reference sequence). Trimming took 4 bases from V and 4 from J, leaving 20 bases between them. The CDR3 covers 17 residues. DNA for the CDR3: TGTGCCAGCAGCCTTCCCCGAGAAGGGGGACAAGGAAACACCATATATTTT. Its protein is CASSLPREGGQGNTIYF.

V and J are TRBV7-3 and TRBJ2-1, with 10 bases aligning to TRBD2. This CDR3 contains 14 residues. With V trimmed by 4 bases and J by 16 bases, 13 bases remained unmatched. Germline lookup yields CDR1 SGHTA and CDR2 FQGTGA. DNA for the CDR3: TGTGCCAGCAGCTATTTTACTAGCGGGGCTGTGAAATTCTTC. Its protein product is CASSYFTSGAVKFF.

This chain uses TRBV5-1 with TRBJ2-7; 14 bases agree with TRBD2. The J call is doubtful: the DNA matches TRBJ2-4 better. The germline CDR1 and CDR2 sequences are SGHRS and YFSETQ. The CDR3 is 16 amino acids. CDR3 DNA sequence: TGCGCCAGCAGAGGGACTAGCGGGGGACTGGGGAGCATTCAGTACTTC. It translates to CASRGTSGGLGSIQYF.

This clone has only one observation. The rearrangement joins TRBV6-5 to TRBJ1-6; TRBD1 agrees at 9 bases. The germline V gene has CDR1 MNHEY and CDR2 SVGAGI. The CDR3 length is 15 residues. CDR3 protein: CASQYDRGSNSPLHF. Here the CDR3 DNA reads TGTGCATCCCAATACGACAGGGGGAGCAATTCACCCCTCCACTTT.

This chain uses TRBV30 with TRBJ1-4, with 8 positions matching TRBD1. Germline trimming cut 1 base from V and 5 bases from J; bases unmatched to any gene: 6. CDR1 and CDR2 from the germline V gene are GTSNPN and SVGIG (reference sequence). The CDR3 contains 15 residues. In DNA form, the CDR3 reads TGTGCCTGGAGTGGGTCGGACAGGGAGAATGAAAAACTGTTTTTT. Protein sequence: CAWSGSDRENEKLFF. The complete variable domain, with remaining parts taken from reference TRBV30 and TRBJ1-4, reads SQTIHQWPATLVQPVGSPLSLECTVEGTSNPNLYWYRQAAGRGLQLLFYSVGIGQISSEVPQNLSASRPQDRQFILSSKKLLLSDSGFYLCAWSGSDRENEKLFFGSGTQLSVL.

The rearrangement joins TRBV5-1 to TRBJ2-3, with D perhaps matching TRBD1 (5 bases). The V gene's germline CDR1 is SGHRS and CDR2 YFSETQ. The CDR3 has 15 amino acids. The V end was cut by 0 bases, the J end by 7 bases, with 15 bases between. CDR3 coding DNA: TGCGCCAGCAGCTTGGAGGCAGGGATGACAAATACGCAGTATTTT. This codes for CASSLEAGMTNTQYF.

V and J are TRBV7-3 and TRBJ1-1; the match to TRBD1 covers 7 bases. With 4 bases clipped from V and 1 base from J, the junction kept 0 bases outside the gene matches. This CDR3 contains 13 residues. CDR1 and CDR2 (germline): SGHTA, FQGTGA. The CDR3 DNA reads TGTGCCAGCAGCTCAGGGGGGAACACTGAAGCTTTCTTT. It specifies CASSSGGNTEAFF. Full variable domain (remainder filled in from reference TRBV7-3 and TRBJ1-1): GAGVSQTPSNKVTEKGKYVELRCDPISGHTALYWYRQSLGQGPEFLIYFQGTGAADDSGLPNDRFFAVRPEGSVSTLKIQRTERGDSAVYLCASSSGGNTEAFFGQGTRLTVV.

This sequence joins TRBV5-1 and TRBJ2-7, with D perhaps matching TRBD1 (5 bases). Germline V CDR1 and CDR2: SGHRS, YFSETQ. The CDR3 sequence is 14 residues long. Trimming pared 0 bases from V and 3 bases from J, leaving 10 bases between. CDR3 nucleotide sequence: TGCGCCAGCAGCTTGGACAGGATTCTCTACGAGCAGTACTTC. It translates to CASSLDRILYEQYF.

This clone was seen ten or more times. The chain carries TRBV5-5 and TRBJ2-5; D is possibly TRBD1 (6 bases). V dropped 0 bases and J dropped 5 bases, with 14 bases sitting between them. Germline CDR1 is SGHKS and CDR2 is YYEKEE (reference sequence). CDR3 size: 15 residues. The CDR3 region is CASSLAGHPRETQYF. CDR3 DNA: TGTGCCAGCAGCTTGGCGGGACATCCCCGTGAGACCCAGTACTTC.

The rearrangement uses TRBV5-6 and TRBJ2-5, with TRBD2 matching 9 bases. The CDR3 length is 15 residues. In germline, CDR1 is SGHDT, CDR2 YYEEEE. With V trimmed by 0 bases and J by 2 bases, 2 bases remained unmatched. As DNA, the CDR3 is TGTGCCAGCAGCTTGGGGCTAGCGGGGCAAGAGACCCAGTACTTC. Translated, it gives CASSLGLAGQETQYF.

This CDR3 is CASSEAPHKAGNQPQHF. DNA of the CDR3: TGTGCCAGCAGTGAAGCCCCGCATAAGGCGGGCAATCAGCCCCAGCATTTT. This chain uses TRBV6-1 with TRBJ1-5; D is unresolved. From germline, CDR1 is MNHNS and CDR2 SASEGT. This CDR3 is 17 amino acids long. Trimming removed 0 bases at V and 2 bases at J, with 14 bases between.

The chain is built from TRBV19 and TRBJ2-7; TRBD1 matches at 10 bases. Germline CDR1 and CDR2: LNHDA and SQIVND (reference sequence). This CDR3 is 14 amino acids long. After removal of 5 bases from V and 4 bases from J, the junction contained 5 bases not matched to a gene. CDR3 DNA: TGTGCCAGTAGTTTCCGACAGGGGGCTTACGAGCAGTACTTC. Protein sequence: CASSFRQGAYEQYF.

The chain combines TRBV7-9 with TRBJ1-6; TRBD1 matches at 7 bases. The CDR3 sequence is 15 residues long. Germline V lookup: CDR1 SEHNR, CDR2 FQNEAQ (reference sequence). The V gene end was trimmed by 3 bases and the J gene end by 10 bases; junction bases not matched to a gene: 9. CDR3 DNA: TGTGCCAGCAGCTTCCGGGACAGTGATGGATCACCCCTCCACTTT. Translated, it gives CASSFRDSDGSPLHF.

The chain combines TRBV28 with TRBJ1-4; D gene uncertain. CDR1 is MDHEN, CDR2 SYDVKM, per germline. The V end lost 3 bases, the J end lost 6 bases, and 2 bases lay between the germline ends. The CDR3 has 11 residues. The CDR3 DNA is TGTGCCAGCAGTTTCGATGAAAAACTGTTTTTT. Translation: CASSFDEKLFF.

V is TRBV29-1 and J is TRBJ2-1; D may be TRBD2 (6 bases). The CDR3 is 14 amino acids. V lost 6 bases, J lost 3 bases, and 15 bases lay in between. CDR1 and CDR2 (germline): SQVTM, ANQGSEA. CDR3 loop: CSVGGLSVYNEQFF. The CDR3 region has the DNA TGCAGCGTGGGGGGACTTTCAGTCTACAATGAGCAGTTCTTC.